The 21 T cell receptor beta chains in this list originate from one sample, sequenced in a study of cytomegalovirus exposure and HLA in healthy donors. Primers: 60 Vbeta forward and 13 Jbeta reverse. The table came from immunoSEQ multiplex PCR; TCRdb's copy has only in-frame clones and leaves some out. This sample contains under 200,000 clones. The source material was PBMCs. Receptors originate from a woman aged 18-29 years in good health and CMV-seropositive.

The J gene is TRBJ1-1, the V gene TRBV19; D not resolved. Germline lookup yields CDR1 LNHDA and CDR2 SQIVND (reference sequence). The V end lost 3 bases, the J end lost 1 base, and 9 bases lay between the germline ends. The CDR3 covers 14 residues. The CDR3 DNA sequence: TGTGCCAGTAGTATCAGGCAGGAGAACACTGAAGCTTTCTTT. Its translation is CASSIRQENTEAFF.

The chain employs TRBV19 and TRBJ1-1; perhaps TRBD1 as D (6 bases). Germline V gene data show CDR1 as LNHDA and CDR2 as SQIVND (reference sequence). Trimming removed 3 bases from V and 0 bases from J, with 11 bases in between. This CDR3 region has 15 residues. CDR3 region: CASSIHGQLNTEAFF. The CDR3, as DNA: TGTGCCAGTAGTATTCACGGACAGTTGAACACTGAAGCTTTCTTT.

This chain uses TRBV19 with TRBJ1-5; weak D call: TRBD1 (5 bases). Trimming left V 0 bases short and J 5 bases short, with 11 bases between. The germline V gene has CDR1 LNHDA and CDR2 SQIVND (reference sequence). The CDR3 extends over 15 amino acids. The CDR3 sequence: CASSIEATVHQPQHF. The CDR3 bases are TGTGCCAGTAGTATAGAGGCGACAGTTCATCAGCCCCAGCATTTT.

The CDR3 loop is CASSRSPAQAFF. The CDR3 region has the DNA TGCGCCAGCAGCCGCTCTCCCGCGCAAGCTTTCTTT. The chain employs TRBV5-1 and TRBJ1-1; D gene unclear. Trimming shortened V by 4 bases and J by 9 bases, and 13 bases separated the two germline ends. CDR3 length: 12 amino acids. In germline, CDR1 is SGHRS, CDR2 YFSETQ.

V gene TRBV29-1 combines with J gene TRBJ2-3; 7 nucleotides align to TRBD1. The V segment lost 4 bases and the J segment 4 bases; nucleotides outside the gene matches: 8. The CDR3 runs 14 residues. The V gene's germline CDR1 is SQVTM and CDR2 ANQGSEA. CDR3 in amino acids: CSVVGDRVADTQYF. In DNA form, the CDR3 reads TGCAGCGTTGTCGGTGACAGGGTTGCAGATACGCAGTATTTT.

The chain recombines TRBV30 with TRBJ2-5; 7 nucleotides match TRBD2. Germline-derived CDR1 and CDR2 are GTSNPN and SVGIG (reference sequence). This CDR3 spans 16 amino acids. Trimming removed 4 bases from V and 5 bases from J; junction bases left unmatched: 16. In DNA form, the CDR3 reads TGTGCCTGGACGCATGGGGGTTGGGGGGGGAGGGAGACCCAGTACTTC. This translates into CAWTHGGWGGRETQYF.

The chain employs TRBV7-2 and TRBJ1-1; 7 nucleotides agree with TRBD1. J was trimmed by 0 bases and V by 3 bases; bases with no gene match: 10. The CDR3 has 17 amino acids. The V gene's germline CDR1 is SGHTA and CDR2 FQGNSA. DNA for the CDR3: TGTGCCAGCAGCTTTGGACAGGTCGGTGGGATGAACACTGAAGCTTTCTTT. Residues: CASSFGQVGGMNTEAFF.

The chain recombines TRBV4-2 with TRBJ2-7; 7 bases are a match to TRBD2. This CDR3 contains 14 residues. The trim removed 4 bases at V and 6 bases at J, leaving 9 bases unmatched. In germline, CDR1 is LGHNA, CDR2 YNFKEQ. The CDR3 DNA reads TGTGCCAGCAGCCGCGAGCGGGACTATTCCGAGCAGTACTTC. Protein sequence: CASSRERDYSEQYF.

The rearrangement uses TRBV29-1 and TRBJ2-5, with D tentatively TRBD1 (5 bases). This CDR3 has 13 residues. CDR1 is SQVTM, CDR2 ANQGSEA, per germline. Trimming shortened V by 4 bases and J by 0 bases, and 9 bases separated the two germline ends. The CDR3 nucleotides read TGCAGCGTTGTCCGACAGCACCAAGAGACCCAGTACTTC. Translating gives CSVVRQHQETQYF.

The rearrangement links TRBV4-3 to TRBJ1-1, with TRBD1 matching over 7 bases. Germline CDR1 LGHNA, CDR2 YSLEER. V lost 1 base to trimming and J lost 4 bases; unmatched junction nucleotides: 3. The CDR3 is made up of 14 amino acids. CDR3 coding DNA: TGCGCCAGCAGCCAAGGACAGGGTTCCACTGAAGCTTTCTTT. It translates to CASSQGQGSTEAFF.

The chain uses TRBV7-8 and TRBJ1-2; weak D call: TRBD1 (5 bases). Trimming shortened V by 0 bases and J by 3 bases, and 11 bases separated the two germline ends. CDR1 and CDR2 from the germline V gene are SGHVS and FQNEAQ. The CDR3 runs 15 residues. CDR3 residues: CASSLAAGAHYGYTF. The CDR3 DNA reads as TGTGCCAGCAGCTTAGCGGCTGGGGCGCACTATGGCTACACCTTC.

This chain uses TRBV5-4 with TRBJ2-6, with D maybe TRBD1 (5 bases). V was shortened by 2 bases and J by 3 bases, with 9 bases between the two germline ends. This CDR3 is built from 15 residues. The germline V gene encodes CDR1 SGHNT and CDR2 YYREEE (reference sequence). CDR3 nucleotide sequence: TGTGCCAGCAGCTTCAGGGTCTATGGGGCCAACGTCCTGACTTTC. Encoded protein: CASSFRVYGANVLTF.

The CDR3 nucleotides are TGCGCCAGCAGCCAAGTAGCGGGAGGGGGCTACAATGAGCAGTTCTTC. It specifies CASSQVAGGGYNEQFF. V and J are TRBV4-1 and TRBJ2-1, with 11 nucleotides matching TRBD2. Losses at the gene ends were 1 base for V and 3 bases for J; bases not matched to a gene: 2. The V gene's germline CDR1 is MGHRA and CDR2 YSYEKL. CDR3 length: 16 amino acids.

About this clone itself: Sequence at one end of the junction differs from germline and may be a read error. V gene TRBV28 combines with J gene TRBJ2-2; 7 nucleotides line up with TRBD2. Germline CDR1 and CDR2: MDHEN and SYDVKM. This CDR3 is built from 14 residues. In nucleotides, the CDR3 is TGTGCGAGCACTCCTAGCGGTTCCGCCGGGGAGCTGTTTTTT. This gives the protein CASTPSGSAGELFF.

The rearrangement uses TRBV28 and TRBJ1-2; TRBD1 is a possible D gene (6 bases). Germline V lookup: CDR1 MDHEN, CDR2 SYDVKM. The CDR3 runs to 15 residues. V was cut by 5 bases and J by 5 bases, with 18 bases left in between. The CDR3 region is CASSQPGHPNYGYTF. The CDR3 bases are TGTGCCAGCAGTCAACCGGGACACCCAAATTATGGCTACACCTTC.

The chain employs TRBV7-2 and TRBJ1-2; no firm D call. This CDR3 region has 14 residues. V lost 1 base and J lost 1, with 7 bases in between. Looked up from germline, CDR1 is SGHTA and CDR2 is FQGNSA. This chain's CDR3 is CASSLVRLNYGYTF. The CDR3 DNA sequence: TGTGCCAGCAGCTTAGTGCGCCTTAACTATGGCTACACCTTC.

V is TRBV30 and J is TRBJ1-2; TRBD1 matches at 10 bases. With 3 bases clipped from V and 4 bases from J, the junction kept 8 bases outside the gene matches. Germline values: CDR1 GTSNPN, CDR2 SVGIG (reference sequence). The CDR3 has 15 amino acids. CDR3 sequence: CAWRRTGTGVYGYTF. Written as DNA, the CDR3 is TGTGCCTGGAGGAGGACCGGGACAGGGGTCTATGGCTACACCTTC.

The chain couples TRBV7-2 to TRBJ2-1, with D possibly matching TRBD2 (5 bases). Trimming took 0 bases from V and 0 from J, leaving 6 bases between them. Looked up from germline, CDR1 is SGHTA and CDR2 is FQGNSA. The CDR3 is made up of 15 amino acids. Here the CDR3 DNA reads TGTGCCAGCAGCTTAGCTAGCGTCTCCTACAATGAGCAGTTCTTC. It codes for CASSLASVSYNEQFF. The variable domain in full, completed from reference TRBV7-2 and TRBJ2-1, reads GAGVSQSPSNKVTEKGKDVELRCDPISGHTALYWYRQSLGQGLEFLIYFQGNSAPDKSGLPSDRFSAERTGGSVSTLTIQRTQQEDSAVYLCASSLASVSYNEQFFGPGTRLTVL.

V and J are TRBV4-1 and TRBJ1-1; TRBD1 might be the D (6 bases). This CDR3 is built from 18 residues. The germline gives CDR1 MGHRA, CDR2 YSYEKL. Trimming stripped 1 base from V and 1 base from J, with 19 bases between. The CDR3 loop reads CASSQASDRKSPNTEAFF. CDR3 sequence (DNA): TGCGCCAGCAGCCAAGCTTCGGACAGAAAGTCTCCGAACACTGAAGCTTTCTTT.

The chain carries TRBV25-1 and TRBJ1-1; D possibly corresponds to TRBD1 (5 bases). This CDR3 is 12 amino acids long. Trimming removed 5 bases at V and 8 bases at J, with 12 bases between. The V gene's germline CDR1 is MGHDK and CDR2 SYGVNS. DNA for the CDR3: TGTGCCAGCAGTAGGCTCGGGGGGGAAGCTTTCTTT. This sequence encodes CASSRLGGEAFF.

The chain combines TRBV13 with TRBJ1-2; 7 positions match TRBD1. V lost 5 bases to trimming and J lost 3 bases; unmatched junction nucleotides: 0. This CDR3 is 12 amino acids long. Germline-derived CDR1 and CDR2 are PRHDT and FYEKMQ (reference sequence). CDR3 sequence reads: CASSTGDYGYTF. CDR3 DNA: TGTGCCAGCAGCACAGGGGACTATGGCTACACCTTC.